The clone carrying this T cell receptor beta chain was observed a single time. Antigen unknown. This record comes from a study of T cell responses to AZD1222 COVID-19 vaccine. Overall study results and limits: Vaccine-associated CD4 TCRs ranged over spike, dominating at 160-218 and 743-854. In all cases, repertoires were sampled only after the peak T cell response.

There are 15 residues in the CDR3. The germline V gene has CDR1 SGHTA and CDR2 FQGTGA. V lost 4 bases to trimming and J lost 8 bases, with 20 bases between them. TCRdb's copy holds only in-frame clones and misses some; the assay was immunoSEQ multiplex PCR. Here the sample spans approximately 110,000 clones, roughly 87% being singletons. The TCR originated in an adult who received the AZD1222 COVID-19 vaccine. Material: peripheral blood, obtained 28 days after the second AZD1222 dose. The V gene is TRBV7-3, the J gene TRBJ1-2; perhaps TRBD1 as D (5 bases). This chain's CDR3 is CASSSGRDVKSGYTF. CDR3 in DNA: TGTGCCAGCAGCTCGGGACGGGACGTAAAGTCGGGCTACACCTTC.